The 10 T cell receptor beta chains in this list originate from one sample, sequenced in a study of early T cells in non-severe SARS-CoV-2 infection. One entry per CDR3 protein, called by TCRdb with MiXCR from the 5' RACE reads. The table records 86,000 or so distinct CDR3 sequences, more than 13% of them present only once. Specimen: whole blood. Receptors were obtained from an adult who was a healthcare worker with PCR-confirmed SARS-CoV-2 infection or an uninfected control (not recorded which).

This clonotype was found many times. V usage is TRBV6-5 and J usage is TRBJ2-2, with D tentatively TRBD1 (5 bases). Germline V CDR1 and CDR2: MNHEY, SVGAGI. With 7 bases removed from V and 2 bases from J, the gap between germline ends came to 14 bases. This CDR3 has 15 residues. The CDR3 loop is CASKVRRTNTGELFF. CDR3 nucleotide sequence: TGTGCCAGCAAAGTGCGCCGGACAAACACCGGGGAGCTGTTTTTT.

This clonotype was detected many times. The V call is TRBV7-6, the J call TRBJ1-1, with a tentative D call TRBD1 (5 bases). The CDR3 is 17 residues long. Trimming took 2 bases from V and 3 from J, leaving 19 bases between them. Germline lookup yields CDR1 SGHVS and CDR2 FNYEAQ. The CDR3 region has the DNA TGTGCCAGCAGCTTAATAGGCCCCCCCGGGGGAGACACTGAAGCTTTCTTT. Translated: CASSLIGPPGGDTEAFF.

This clonotype was recorded many times. Here the CDR3 reads CAGQRGGTDTQYF. The CDR3 region has the DNA TGTGCCGGCCAGCGGGGGGGCACAGATACGCAGTATTTT. This chain connects TRBV6-6 to TRBJ2-3, with 9 positions matching TRBD2. The V gene's germline CDR1 is MNHNY and CDR2 SVGAGI (reference sequence). Trimming removed 11 bases from V and 1 base from J; junction bases left unmatched: 4. CDR3 length: 13 residues.

This clonotype was picked up a small number of times. This chain connects TRBV9 to TRBJ1-1; D remains unclear. The CDR3 is 13 residues long. Per the germline V gene, CDR1 is SGDLS and CDR2 is YYNGEE. Deletions cut 7 bases from V and 4 bases from J, with 14 bases between. The DNA of the CDR3 is TGTGCCAGCGGGATGGTGCCGGGCACTGAAGCTTTCTTT. It codes for CASGMVPGTEAFF.

The sample holds many counts of this clonotype. J is TRBJ2-1 and V is TRBV19; TRBD2 aligns across 7 bases. Germline V gene lookup returns CDR1 LNHDA and CDR2 SQIVND (reference sequence). The ends lost 3 bases at V and 2 bases at J; junction bases unmatched: 7. The CDR3 runs to 16 residues. The CDR3: CASSMGGLITYNEQFF. DNA of the CDR3: TGTGCCAGTAGTATGGGGGGACTAATAACCTACAATGAGCAGTTCTTC.

This clonotype was counted many times. V is TRBV12-3 or TRBV12-4 and J is TRBJ1-5; no definite D call. The CDR3 is made up of 14 amino acids. Trimming took off 6 bases at V and 0 bases at J, with 9 bases between the two ends. CDR3 nucleotides: TGTGCCAGCAGCGGCCGGGGTAGCAATCAGCCCCAGCATTTT. Translation: CASSGRGSNQPQHF.

The rearrangement links TRBV4-1 to TRBJ2-7; no firm D call. In germline, CDR1 is MGHRA, CDR2 YSYEKL. CDR3 length equals 13 residues. V lost 0 bases to trimming and J lost 4 bases, with 7 bases between them. CDR3 amino acids: CASSQDLSYEQYF. CDR3 in DNA: TGCGCCAGCAGCCAAGACTTGAGTTACGAGCAGTACTTC.

This clonotype occurred a few times. The chain couples TRBV6-2 or TRBV6-3 to TRBJ2-7; D is perhaps TRBD1 (6 bases). Trimming cost V 4 bases and J 6 bases, with 13 bases left between them. Germline V gene lookup returns CDR1 MNHEY and CDR2 SVGEGT. This CDR3 contains 13 residues. CDR3 nucleotides: TGTGCCAGCAGTTCCCCCCCAGGGGTCGAGCAGTACTTC. Amino acid sequence: CASSSPPGVEQYF.

The chain links TRBV6-2 or TRBV6-3 to TRBJ2-1; D is perhaps TRBD1 (6 bases). Trimming took 2 bases from V and 7 from J, leaving 18 bases between them. Germline assignment: CDR1 MNHEY and CDR2 SVGEGT. The CDR3 runs 16 residues. In DNA, the CDR3 is TGTGCCAGCAGTTACGCGTGGGGGCCGCGACGAAATGAGCAGTTCTTC. Its translation is CASSYAWGPRRNEQFF.

The V and J genes are TRBV30 and TRBJ2-2; D assignment may be TRBD1 or TRBD2 (5 bases each). The V end was cut by 3 bases, the J end by 0 bases, with 8 bases between. The germline V gene encodes CDR1 GTSNPN and CDR2 SVGIG (reference sequence). This CDR3 region has 14 residues. CDR3 nucleotide sequence: TGTGCCTGGAGCCGGGACCCGAACACCGGGGAGCTGTTTTTT. This gives the protein CAWSRDPNTGELFF.